One and the same sample provided the 11 T cell receptor beta chains below, sequenced in a study of T-cell memory formation after mild COVID-19. TCRdb called the 5' RACE reads again in MiXCR, with one record for every CDR3 protein. The sample has some 490,000 distinct CDR3 sequences, 15% to 20% seen once. Sample: PBMCs or a T cell subset sorted from them (not recorded which). Receptors were obtained from an adult woman who had mild COVID-19 (a few samples of this study predate the infection). Cell type and time point are not known.

The table lists this clonotype with many counts. The DNA of the CDR3 is TGTGCCGGTCGGTTCGTCGCGGGCCCCGCTTTCTTT. It translates to CAGRFVAGPAFF. The chain combines TRBV30 with TRBJ1-1; no firm D call. CDR3 length equals 12 residues. The V gene's germline CDR1 is GTSNPN and CDR2 SVGIG (reference sequence). The V end lost 8 bases, the J end lost 11 bases, and 21 bases lay between the germline ends.

This clonotype has a handful of counts. V is TRBV9 and J is TRBJ2-7; the match to TRBD1 covers 9 bases. Trimming removed 4 bases from V and 7 bases from J; junction bases left unmatched: 9. Germline V lookup: CDR1 SGDLS, CDR2 YYNGEE. The CDR3 has 14 amino acids. The CDR3 nucleotides are TGTGCCAGCAGCCTCCGACAGGGGGACGGGGAGCAGTACTTC. It yields the protein CASSLRQGDGEQYF.

The rearrangement uses TRBV6-6 and TRBJ1-6; D unresolved. V was trimmed by 7 bases and J by 7 bases, leaving 11 bases between them. This CDR3 is 13 amino acids long. Per the germline V gene, CDR1 is MNHNY and CDR2 is SVGAGI (reference sequence). CDR3 DNA sequence: TGTGCCAGCACTCCCGCGGGGAATTCACCCCTCCACTTT. Amino acids: CASTPAGNSPLHF.

V is TRBV12-3 or TRBV12-4 and J is TRBJ1-5; D remains ambiguous. The CDR3 has 13 residues. Trimming stripped 4 bases from V and 4 bases from J, with 8 bases between. DNA of the CDR3: TGTGCCAGCAGTTCGACCCGGAATCAGCCCCAGCATTTT. It translates to CASSSTRNQPQHF.

The chain has TRBV7-2 and TRBJ1-5; 10 bases map to TRBD1. The CDR3 is made up of 15 amino acids. The V and J ends lost 3 bases and 6 bases, in that order; junction bases with no gene match: 5. The germline gives CDR1 SGHTA, CDR2 FQGNSA. CDR3 DNA: TGTGCCAGCAGCTTTGGGACAGGGGACTCTCAGCCCCAGCATTTT. Amino acid sequence: CASSFGTGDSQPQHF.

Only a few counts were recorded for this clonotype. The chain joins TRBV5-1 to TRBJ2-5, with D possibly matching TRBD2 (7 bases). Germline CDR1 and CDR2: SGHRS and YFSETQ. V gave up 4 bases and J gave up 4 bases, with 29 bases separating them. This CDR3 is 19 amino acids long. The CDR3 is CASSRSRGAEAGARETQYF. CDR3 bases: TGCGCCAGCAGCCGCAGTAGGGGGGCGGAGGCGGGAGCGAGAGAGACCCAGTACTTC.

The rearrangement joins TRBV7-9 to TRBJ2-3; D is ambiguous. Trimming removed 2 bases from V and 5 bases from J, with 11 bases in between. The CDR3 runs to 14 residues. The germline V gene encodes CDR1 SEHNR and CDR2 FQNEAQ (reference sequence). CDR3 loop: CASSLRREEDTQYF. CDR3 in DNA: TGTGCCAGCAGCTTACGACGTGAGGAAGATACGCAGTATTTT.

The chain joins TRBV4-1 to TRBJ1-5; 9 bases map to TRBD1. The trim removed 4 bases at V and 5 bases at J, leaving 9 bases unmatched. Germline V lookup: CDR1 MGHRA, CDR2 YSYEKL. This CDR3 has 16 amino acids. The CDR3 is CASSPTGTGLDQPQHF. CDR3 DNA sequence: TGCGCCAGCAGCCCCACCGGGACAGGGTTGGATCAGCCCCAGCATTTT.

This clonotype was observed a few times. The rearrangement links TRBV7-8 to TRBJ2-1, with a possible D match to TRBD1 (5 bases). V lost 4 bases and J 7 bases, leaving 14 bases between the germline ends. The CDR3 has 14 amino acids. Germline CDR1 is SGHVS and CDR2 is FQNEAQ. The CDR3 protein is CASSSSPQGNEQFF. As DNA, the CDR3 is TGTGCCAGCAGCTCGAGCCCCCAGGGTAATGAGCAGTTCTTC.

The chain employs TRBV5-1 and TRBJ2-7; 9 nucleotides agree with TRBD1. Germline-derived CDR1 and CDR2 are SGHRS and YFSETQ. The V and J ends lost 4 bases and 3 bases, in that order; junction bases with no gene match: 14. CDR3 length: 17 residues. The CDR3 reads CASSTTGGEGRIYEQYF. DNA for the CDR3: TGCGCCAGCAGCACCACAGGGGGCGAGGGTCGGATCTACGAGCAGTACTTC.

This clonotype has more than one count but fewer than ten. The genes are TRBV3-1 and TRBJ2-7; TRBD1 is a possible D gene (5 bases). Trimming pared 4 bases from V and 5 bases from J, leaving 15 bases between. The germline CDR1 and CDR2 sequences are LGHDT and YNNKEL (reference sequence). This CDR3 spans 14 amino acids. In DNA form, the CDR3 reads TGTGCCAGCAGCCGCGCATTGGGCAGGGACGAGCAGTACTTC. Translation: CASSRALGRDEQYF.